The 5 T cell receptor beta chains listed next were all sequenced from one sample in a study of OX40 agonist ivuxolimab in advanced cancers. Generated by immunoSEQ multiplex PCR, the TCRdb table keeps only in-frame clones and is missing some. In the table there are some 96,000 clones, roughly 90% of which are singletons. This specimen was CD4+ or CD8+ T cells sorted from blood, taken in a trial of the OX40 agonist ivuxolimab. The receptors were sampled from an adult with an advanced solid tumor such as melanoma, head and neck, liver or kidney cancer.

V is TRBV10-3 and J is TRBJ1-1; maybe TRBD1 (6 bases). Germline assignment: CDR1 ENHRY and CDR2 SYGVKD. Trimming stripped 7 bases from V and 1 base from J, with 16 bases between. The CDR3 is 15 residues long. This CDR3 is CAIKGRGNSNTEAFF. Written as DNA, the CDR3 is TGTGCCATCAAGGGGAGGGGGAACTCGAACACTGAAGCTTTCTTT.

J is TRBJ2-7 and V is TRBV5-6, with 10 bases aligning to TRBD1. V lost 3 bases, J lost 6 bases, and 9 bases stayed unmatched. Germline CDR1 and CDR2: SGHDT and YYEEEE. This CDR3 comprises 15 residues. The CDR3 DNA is TGTGCCAGCAGCTGGAGGGACAGGGGTAGGGTCGAGCAGTACTTC. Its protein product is CASSWRDRGRVEQYF.

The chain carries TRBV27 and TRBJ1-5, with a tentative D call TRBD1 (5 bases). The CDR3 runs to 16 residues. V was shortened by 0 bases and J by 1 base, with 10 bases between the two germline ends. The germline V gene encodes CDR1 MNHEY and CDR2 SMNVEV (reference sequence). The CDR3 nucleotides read TGTGCCAGCAGTTTATCCGGTCGACAGAGCAATCAGCCCCAGCATTTT. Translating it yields CASSLSGRQSNQPQHF.

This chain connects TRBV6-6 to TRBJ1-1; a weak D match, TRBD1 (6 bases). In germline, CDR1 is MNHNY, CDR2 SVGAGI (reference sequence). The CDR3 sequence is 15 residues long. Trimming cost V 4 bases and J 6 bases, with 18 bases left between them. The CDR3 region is CASSSSGARGAEAFF. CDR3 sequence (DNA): TGTGCCAGCAGTTCTAGTGGGGCGAGGGGGGCTGAAGCTTTCTTT.

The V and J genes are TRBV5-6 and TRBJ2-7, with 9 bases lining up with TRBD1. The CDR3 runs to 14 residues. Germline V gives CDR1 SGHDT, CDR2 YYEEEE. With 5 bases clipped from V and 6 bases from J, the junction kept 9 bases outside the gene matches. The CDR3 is CASSNRGRWSEQYF. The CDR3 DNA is TGTGCCAGCAGTAACAGGGGGCGTTGGTCCGAGCAGTACTTC. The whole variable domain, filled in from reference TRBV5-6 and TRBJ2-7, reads DAGVTQSPTHLIKTRGQQVTLRCSPKSGHDTVSWYQQALGQGPQFIFQYYEEEERQRGNFPDRFSGHQFPNYSSELNVNALLLGDSALYLCASSNRGRWSEQYFGPGTRLTVT.